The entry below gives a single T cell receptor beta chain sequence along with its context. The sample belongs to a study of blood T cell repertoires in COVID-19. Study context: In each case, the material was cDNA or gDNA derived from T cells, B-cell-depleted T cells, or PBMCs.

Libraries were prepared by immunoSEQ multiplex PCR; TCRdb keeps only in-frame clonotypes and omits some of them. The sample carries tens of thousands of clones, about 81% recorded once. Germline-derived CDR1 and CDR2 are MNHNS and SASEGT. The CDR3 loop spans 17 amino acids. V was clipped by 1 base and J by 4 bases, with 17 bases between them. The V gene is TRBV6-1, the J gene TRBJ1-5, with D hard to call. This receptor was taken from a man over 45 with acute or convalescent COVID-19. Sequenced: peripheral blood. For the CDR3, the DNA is TGTGCCAGCAGTGAAGACGGCCATGGGCAGCCTAATCAGCCCCAGCATTTT. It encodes CASSEDGHGQPNQPQHF.